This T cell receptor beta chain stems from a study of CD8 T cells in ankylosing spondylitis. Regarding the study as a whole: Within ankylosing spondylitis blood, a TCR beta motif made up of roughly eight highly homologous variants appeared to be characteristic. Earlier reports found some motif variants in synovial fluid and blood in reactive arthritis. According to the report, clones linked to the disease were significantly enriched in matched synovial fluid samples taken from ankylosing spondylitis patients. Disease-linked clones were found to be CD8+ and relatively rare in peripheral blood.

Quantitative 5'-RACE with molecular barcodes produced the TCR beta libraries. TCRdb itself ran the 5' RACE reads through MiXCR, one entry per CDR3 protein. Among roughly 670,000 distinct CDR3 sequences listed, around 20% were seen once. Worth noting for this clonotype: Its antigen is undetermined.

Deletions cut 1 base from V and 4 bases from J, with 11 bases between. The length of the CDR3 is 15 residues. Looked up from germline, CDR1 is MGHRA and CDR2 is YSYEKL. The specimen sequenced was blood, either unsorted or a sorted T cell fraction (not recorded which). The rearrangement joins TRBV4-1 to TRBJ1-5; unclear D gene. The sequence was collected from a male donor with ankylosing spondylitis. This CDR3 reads CASSQVLLANQPQHF. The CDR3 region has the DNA TGCGCCAGCAGCCAAGTTCTCTTAGCAAATCAGCCCCAGCATTTT.